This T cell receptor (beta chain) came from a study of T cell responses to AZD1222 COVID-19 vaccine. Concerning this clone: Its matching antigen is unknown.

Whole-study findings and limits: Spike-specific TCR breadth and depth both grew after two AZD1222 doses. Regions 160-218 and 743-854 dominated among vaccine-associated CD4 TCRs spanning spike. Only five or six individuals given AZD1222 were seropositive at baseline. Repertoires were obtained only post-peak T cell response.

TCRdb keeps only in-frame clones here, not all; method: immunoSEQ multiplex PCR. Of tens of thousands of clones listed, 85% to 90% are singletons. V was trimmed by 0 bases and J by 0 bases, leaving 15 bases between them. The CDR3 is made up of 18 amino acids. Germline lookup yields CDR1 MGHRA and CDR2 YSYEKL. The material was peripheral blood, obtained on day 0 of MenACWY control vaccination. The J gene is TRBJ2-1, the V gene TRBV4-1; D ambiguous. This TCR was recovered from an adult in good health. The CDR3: CASSQDRWALSSYNEQFF. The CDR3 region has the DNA TGCGCCAGCAGCCAAGATCGGTGGGCGTTAAGCTCCTACAATGAGCAGTTCTTC.